The 5 T cell receptor beta chains in this list originate from one sample, sequenced in a study of T cell responses to AZD1222 COVID-19 vaccine. Assay used: immunoSEQ multiplex PCR; TCRdb lists only in-frame clones, some missing. The table shows 100,000 to 120,000 clones, with roughly 87% occurring only once. The sample consisted of peripheral blood, taken on day 0 of AZD1222 vaccination. These TCRs come from an adult in good health.

Relative to its sample, this clone is medium-sized. CDR3 in amino acids: CSVKYNEQFF. The CDR3 DNA reads TGCAGCGTTAAATACAATGAGCAGTTCTTC. The chain recombines TRBV29-1 with TRBJ2-1, with D hard to call. The germline V gene encodes CDR1 SQVTM and CDR2 ANQGSEA. V gave up 5 bases and J gave up 4 bases, with 3 bases separating them. CDR3 length equals 10 residues.

The chain combines TRBV5-1 with TRBJ2-3; D might be TRBD1 (5 bases). V shed 0 bases and J shed 2 bases, with 13 bases lying between them. The CDR3 extends over 16 amino acids. Looked up from germline, CDR1 is SGHRS and CDR2 is YFSETQ. In nucleotides, the CDR3 is TGCGCCAGCAGCTTGGGGCAGGGTAGGATCACAGATACGCAGTATTTT. Translation: CASSLGQGRITDTQYF.

CDR3 nucleotides: TGTGCCGCAGGCGGAGGCTCTCAGGGTAATGAAAAACTGTTTTTT. It specifies CAAGGGSQGNEKLFF. The chain combines TRBV28 with TRBJ1-4; maybe TRBD1 (5 bases). Germline V gene lookup returns CDR1 MDHEN and CDR2 SYDVKM. The CDR3 has 15 residues. The V end was cut by 11 bases, the J end by 4 bases, with 20 bases between.

V usage is TRBV29-1 and J usage is TRBJ2-1, with TRBD1 identical over 11 bases. The CDR3 length is 13 residues. Germline V CDR1 and CDR2: SQVTM, ANQGSEA. The V segment lost 4 bases and the J segment 6 bases; nucleotides outside the gene matches: 2. CDR3 amino acids: CSVVGQGVNEQFF. The DNA of the CDR3 is TGCAGCGTTGTGGGACAGGGGGTCAATGAGCAGTTCTTC.

The chain links TRBV29-1 to TRBJ2-4, with a weak D call TRBD1 (6 bases). Germline assignment: CDR1 SQVTM and CDR2 ANQGSEA. The V end was cut by 2 bases, the J end by 3 bases, with 14 bases between. CDR3 length equals 15 residues. The CDR3 DNA reads TGCAGCGTTGAAAGGAGCAGGGGTGGCAAAAACATTCAGTACTTC. Protein: CSVERSRGGKNIQYF.